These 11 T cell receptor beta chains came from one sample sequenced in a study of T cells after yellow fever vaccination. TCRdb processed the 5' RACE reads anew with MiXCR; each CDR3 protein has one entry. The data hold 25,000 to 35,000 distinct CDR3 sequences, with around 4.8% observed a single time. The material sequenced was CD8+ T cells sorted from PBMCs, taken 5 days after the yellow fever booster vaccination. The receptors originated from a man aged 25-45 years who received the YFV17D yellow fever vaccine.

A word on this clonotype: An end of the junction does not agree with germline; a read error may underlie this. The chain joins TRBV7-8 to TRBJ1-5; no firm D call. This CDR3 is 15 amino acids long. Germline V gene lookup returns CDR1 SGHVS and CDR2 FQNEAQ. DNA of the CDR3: TGTGCCAGCACCTTAGAATTCGGGTCGGGTCAGCCCCAGCATTTT. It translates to CASTLEFGSGQPQHF.

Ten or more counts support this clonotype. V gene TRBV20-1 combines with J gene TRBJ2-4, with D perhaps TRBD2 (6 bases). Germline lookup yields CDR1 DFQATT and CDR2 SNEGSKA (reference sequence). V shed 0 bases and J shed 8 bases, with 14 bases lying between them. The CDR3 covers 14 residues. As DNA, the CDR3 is TGCAGTGCTAGAGATGTGGAGGTAGCGGACATTCAGTACTTC. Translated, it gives CSARDVEVADIQYF.

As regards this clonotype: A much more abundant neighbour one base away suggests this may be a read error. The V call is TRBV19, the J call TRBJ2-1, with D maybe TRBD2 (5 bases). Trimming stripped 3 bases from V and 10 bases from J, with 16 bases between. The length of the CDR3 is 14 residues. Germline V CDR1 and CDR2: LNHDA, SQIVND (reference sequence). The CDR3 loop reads CASSIGNVGDEQFF. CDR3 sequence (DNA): TGTGCCAGTAGTATCGGGAATGTAGGTGACGAGCAGTTCTTC.

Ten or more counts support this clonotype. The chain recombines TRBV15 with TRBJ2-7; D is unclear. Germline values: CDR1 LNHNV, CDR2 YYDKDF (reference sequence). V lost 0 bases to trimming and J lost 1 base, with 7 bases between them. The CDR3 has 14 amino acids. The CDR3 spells CATSRDERSYEQYF. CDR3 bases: TGTGCCACCAGCAGAGATGAACGGTCCTACGAGCAGTACTTC.

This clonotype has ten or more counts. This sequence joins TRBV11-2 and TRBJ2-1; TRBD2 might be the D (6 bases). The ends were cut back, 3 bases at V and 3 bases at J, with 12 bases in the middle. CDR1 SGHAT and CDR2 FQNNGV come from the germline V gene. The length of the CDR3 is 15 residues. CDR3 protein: CASSFSGFVYNEQFF. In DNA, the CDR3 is TGTGCCAGCAGCTTTAGCGGATTCGTCTACAATGAGCAGTTCTTC.

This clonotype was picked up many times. CDR3 sequence reads: CASSLVGGGADYEQYF. The DNA for the CDR3 is TGTGCCAGCAGCTTAGTTGGAGGGGGCGCAGACTACGAGCAGTACTTC. This chain joins TRBV7-9 and TRBJ2-7, with D maybe TRBD1 (7 bases). Germline V gene data show CDR1 as SEHNR and CDR2 as FQNEAQ (reference sequence). Trimming pared 1 base from V and 3 bases from J, leaving 16 bases between. The CDR3 runs to 16 residues. Full variable domain (remainder filled in from reference TRBV7-9 and TRBJ2-7): DTGVSQNPRHKITKRGQNVTFRCDPISEHNRLYWYRQTLGQGPEFLTYFQNEAQLEKSRLLSDRFSAERPKGSFSTLEIQRTEQGDSAMYLCASSLVGGGADYEQYFGPGTRLTVT.

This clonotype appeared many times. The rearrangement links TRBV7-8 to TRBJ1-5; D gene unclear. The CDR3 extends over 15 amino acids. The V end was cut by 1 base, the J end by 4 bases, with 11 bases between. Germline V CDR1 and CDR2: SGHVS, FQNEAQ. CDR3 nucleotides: TGTGCCAGCAGCTTAGGTGGCTTACCAAATCAGCCCCAGCATTTT. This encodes CASSLGGLPNQPQHF.

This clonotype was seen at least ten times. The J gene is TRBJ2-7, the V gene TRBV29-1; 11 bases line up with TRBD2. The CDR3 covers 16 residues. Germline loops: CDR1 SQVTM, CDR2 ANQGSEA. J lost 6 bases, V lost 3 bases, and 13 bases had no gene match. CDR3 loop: CSVESRTSGHHFEQYF. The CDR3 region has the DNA TGCAGCGTTGAGTCCCGGACTAGCGGGCACCACTTCGAGCAGTACTTC.

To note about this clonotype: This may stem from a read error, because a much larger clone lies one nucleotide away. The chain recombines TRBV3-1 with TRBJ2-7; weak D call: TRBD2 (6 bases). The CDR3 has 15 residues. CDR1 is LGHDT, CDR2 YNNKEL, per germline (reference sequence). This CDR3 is CACSPRGTHNYEQYF. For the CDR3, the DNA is TGTGCCTGCAGCCCGAGAGGGACTCACAACTACGAGCAGTACTTC.

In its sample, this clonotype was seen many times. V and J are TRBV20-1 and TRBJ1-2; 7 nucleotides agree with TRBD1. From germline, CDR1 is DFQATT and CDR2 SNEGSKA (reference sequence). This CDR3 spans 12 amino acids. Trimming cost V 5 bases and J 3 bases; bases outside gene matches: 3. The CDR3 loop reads CSAAGGDYGYTF. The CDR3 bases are TGCAGTGCTGCAGGGGGTGACTATGGCTACACCTTC.

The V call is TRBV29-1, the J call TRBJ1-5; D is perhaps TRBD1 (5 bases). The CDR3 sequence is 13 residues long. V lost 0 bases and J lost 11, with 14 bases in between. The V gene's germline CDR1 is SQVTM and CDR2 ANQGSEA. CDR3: CSVEDGSRGSQHF. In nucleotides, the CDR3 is TGCAGCGTTGAAGATGGGTCCCGGGGGTCCCAGCATTTT.